These 27 T cell receptor beta chains were sequenced from one sample in a study of control samples from healthy donors and cancer patients. Some clones are missing from TCRdb's copy, which holds only in-frame ones; the method was immunoSEQ multiplex PCR. The table includes under 200,000 clones, around 92% detected once. Sequenced sample: blood. These receptors were taken from a woman in her thirties in good health.

This rearrangement joins TRBV19 to TRBJ1-5; a possible D gene is TRBD1 (6 bases). The V end lost 10 bases, the J end lost 4 bases, and 14 bases lay between the germline ends. Germline CDR1 LNHDA, CDR2 SQIVND (reference sequence). The CDR3 is 13 residues long. This CDR3 reads CATTDRRNQPQHF. The CDR3 bases are TGTGCCACCACGGACAGACGGAATCAGCCCCAGCATTTT.

This chain uses TRBV20-1 with TRBJ1-1, with a tentative D call TRBD1 (6 bases). Germline V CDR1 and CDR2: DFQATT, SNEGSKA (reference sequence). The V end was cut by 3 bases, the J end by 6 bases, with 8 bases between. This CDR3 is built from 11 residues. The CDR3 is CSASRGAEAFF. The CDR3 region has the DNA TGCAGTGCTAGCAGGGGAGCTGAAGCTTTCTTT.

This chain links TRBV19 with TRBJ1-1, with unresolved D. Trimming removed 6 bases from V and 0 bases from J, with 5 bases in between. The CDR3 extends over 12 amino acids. CDR1 LNHDA and CDR2 SQIVND come from the germline V gene (reference sequence). The CDR3 DNA reads as TGTGCCAGTAGAAGGCTGAACACTGAAGCTTTCTTT. Its translation: CASRRLNTEAFF.

This chain uses TRBV11-3 with TRBJ2-3, with TRBD2 identical over 10 bases. The CDR3 covers 16 residues. Germline V gene sequence: CDR1 SGHNT, CDR2 YENEEA. J gave up 0 bases and V 4 bases, and 4 bases lay outside the gene matches. The CDR3 bases are TGTGCCAGCAGCTCCCCTAGCGGGGGTAGCACAGATACGCAGTATTTT. This encodes CASSSPSGGSTDTQYF.

The rearrangement links TRBV24-1 to TRBJ2-5, with no clear D. V lost 1 base and J 5 bases, leaving 4 bases between the germline ends. The CDR3 extends over 12 amino acids. Germline V lookup: CDR1 KGHDR, CDR2 SFDVKD. CDR3 coding DNA: TGTGCCACCAGTGATTTCCGGGAGACCCAGTACTTC. Protein: CATSDFRETQYF.

This sequence joins TRBV6-4 and TRBJ2-3; 8 bases match TRBD2. CDR1 is MRHNA, CDR2 SNTAGT, per germline. CDR3 length equals 16 residues. V shed 0 bases, J shed 1 base, and the junction held 3 bases outside the gene matches. CDR3 nucleotide sequence: TGTGCCAGCAGTGACTCTCCAGCGGGAGGCACAGATACGCAGTATTTT. Its translation: CASSDSPAGGTDTQYF.

This chain connects TRBV24-1 to TRBJ2-2; 9 bases line up with TRBD1. V lost 4 bases and J lost 5; bases outside the gene matches: 4. The CDR3 runs to 15 residues. Germline V gene lookup returns CDR1 KGHDR and CDR2 SFDVKD. CDR3 loop: CATSEGDRETGELFF. As DNA, the CDR3 is TGTGCCACCAGTGAGGGGGACAGGGAGACCGGGGAGCTGTTTTTT.

CDR3: CASSPGQGGGYEQYF. CDR3 DNA: TGCGCCAGCAGCCCCGGACAGGGAGGCGGCTACGAGCAGTACTTC. The chain links TRBV4-1 to TRBJ2-7, with 8 bases that match TRBD1. Germline loops: CDR1 MGHRA, CDR2 YSYEKL. Trimming removed 4 bases from V and 3 bases from J; junction bases left unmatched: 8. CDR3 length equals 15 residues.

The count of this clone is one. The J gene is TRBJ2-3, the V gene TRBV5-1; tentatively, D is TRBD2 (5 bases). With 0 bases removed from V and 2 bases from J, the gap between germline ends came to 7 bases. The CDR3 is 14 residues long. Germline V CDR1 and CDR2: SGHRS, YFSETQ. CDR3 amino acids: CASSLGLSTDTQYF. In DNA form, the CDR3 reads TGCGCCAGCAGCTTGGGACTATCCACAGATACGCAGTATTTT.

This clone has only a few counts. The chain combines TRBV11-3 with TRBJ2-7; 9 bases map to TRBD2. The germline V gene has CDR1 SGHNT and CDR2 YENEEA. With 1 base clipped from V and 5 bases from J, the junction kept 3 bases outside the gene matches. CDR3 length equals 14 residues. CDR3: CASSLGAGGNEQYF. As DNA, the CDR3 is TGTGCCAGCAGCTTAGGAGCGGGAGGCAACGAGCAGTACTTC.

This clone was detected only once. The chain links TRBV29-1 to TRBJ2-2; unclear D gene. The CDR3 is 12 amino acids. V lost 3 bases and J lost 1, with 3 bases in between. Germline V gives CDR1 SQVTM, CDR2 ANQGSEA. CDR3 DNA: TGCAGCGTTGACGGGAACACCGGGGAGCTGTTTTTT. Its protein product is CSVDGNTGELFF.

The chain combines TRBV24-1 with TRBJ2-3; 12 nucleotides agree with TRBD2. The length of the CDR3 is 13 residues. Germline V lookup: CDR1 KGHDR, CDR2 SFDVKD. Unmatched junction bases numbered 6, after V lost 10 bases and J lost 8 bases. CDR3 in amino acids: CATASGGAGTQYF. DNA of the CDR3: TGTGCCACGGCTAGCGGGGGGGCCGGTACGCAGTATTTT.

This sequence joins TRBV27 and TRBJ2-1; 7 positions match TRBD2. This CDR3 is 15 amino acids long. Germline V gene sequence: CDR1 MNHEY, CDR2 SMNVEV (reference sequence). Germline trimming cut 6 bases from V and 0 bases from J; bases unmatched to any gene: 5. CDR3 sequence reads: CASRKLATSYNEQFF. CDR3 DNA sequence: TGTGCCAGCAGAAAACTAGCGACCTCCTACAATGAGCAGTTCTTC.

The sample holds one count of this clone. This sequence joins TRBV5-1 and TRBJ1-4, with 8 bases identical to TRBD1. This CDR3 has 14 amino acids. Losses at the gene ends were 1 base for V and 7 bases for J; bases not matched to a gene: 3. Per germline, CDR1 SGHRS and CDR2 YFSETQ. The CDR3 region has the DNA TGCGCCAGCAGCTTGCAGGGGGCGGCTGAAAAACTGTTTTTT. Amino acids: CASSLQGAAEKLFF.

The CDR3 bases are TGTGCCAGCAGCCAACCCCTGGACGAGCAGTACTTC. This gives the protein CASSQPLDEQYF. V usage is TRBV3-1 (or the pseudogene TRBV3-2) and J usage is TRBJ2-7; D call uncertain. Germline assignment: CDR1 LGHDT and CDR2 YNNKEL (reference sequence). This CDR3 spans 12 amino acids. V was pared by 2 bases and J by 5 bases, with 7 bases between.

This chain links TRBV18 with TRBJ2-4; a weak D match, TRBD1 (6 bases). Trimming took off 3 bases at V and 9 bases at J, with 15 bases between the two ends. Germline assignment: CDR1 KGHSH and CDR2 LQKENI. The CDR3 is made up of 14 amino acids. The CDR3 region has the DNA TGTGCCAGCTCACCCGTGGACAGAGGGGCCATTCAGTACTTC. This codes for CASSPVDRGAIQYF.

V usage is TRBV30 and J usage is TRBJ2-7, with 10 bases matching TRBD2. V shed 4 bases and J 2 bases; nucleotides not matched to a gene: 2. The CDR3 extends over 13 amino acids. From germline, CDR1 is GTSNPN and CDR2 SVGIG (reference sequence). CDR3 sequence: CAWKLAGPYEQYF. The CDR3 nucleotides are TGTGCCTGGAAACTAGCGGGACCCTACGAGCAGTACTTC. The entire variable domain, with the rest obtained from reference TRBV30 and TRBJ2-7, is as follows: SQTIHQWPATLVQPVGSPLSLECTVEGTSNPNLYWYRQAAGRGLQLLFYSVGIGQISSEVPQNLSASRPQDRQFILSSKKLLLSDSGFYLCAWKLAGPYEQYFGPGTRLTVT.

This chain joins TRBV19 and TRBJ2-2, with TRBD1 matching 10 bases. V shed 7 bases, J shed 0 bases, and the junction held 8 bases outside the gene matches. The CDR3 is 17 residues long. Germline CDR1 LNHDA, CDR2 SQIVND (reference sequence). CDR3 sequence (DNA): TGTGCCAGTACCATATTGGGACAGGGGCCGAACACCGGGGAGCTGTTTTTT. Its translation: CASTILGQGPNTGELFF. The whole variable domain, remainder taken from reference TRBV19 and TRBJ2-2, is DGGITQSPKYLFRKEGQNVTLSCEQNLNHDAMYWYRQDPGQGLRLIYYSQIVNDFQKGDIAEGYSVSREKKESFPLTVTSAQKNPTAFYLCASTILGQGPNTGELFFGEGSRLTVL.

The V and J genes are TRBV6-6 and TRBJ1-1, with 7 bases that match TRBD1. Germline V CDR1 and CDR2: MNHNY, SVGAGI (reference sequence). This CDR3 spans 14 amino acids. The V segment lost 1 base and the J segment 1 base; nucleotides outside the gene matches: 0. CDR3 protein: CASSYYRGNTEAFF. The CDR3 nucleotides are TGTGCCAGCAGTTACTACAGGGGGAACACTGAAGCTTTCTTT.

The chain combines TRBV15 with TRBJ2-5; 7 nucleotides match TRBD1. The junction had 2 bases not matched to a gene; V was cut back by 3 bases and J by 4 bases. Germline CDR1 reads LNHNV; CDR2 reads YYDKDF (reference sequence). The CDR3 is made up of 13 amino acids. CDR3 sequence (DNA): TGTGCCACCAGCAGTGCAGGGGGAGAGACCCAGTACTTC. Residues: CATSSAGGETQYF.

This chain links TRBV11-1 with TRBJ1-1; TRBD1 is a possible D gene (5 bases). The germline V gene has CDR1 SGHAT and CDR2 FQDESV (reference sequence). V lost 4 bases and J lost 2, with 14 bases in between. CDR3 length: 15 amino acids. CDR3 residues: CASSSGSRVNTEAFF. The CDR3 DNA is TGTGCCAGCAGCTCAGGTTCCAGGGTTAACACTGAAGCTTTCTTT. The variable domain in full, completed from reference TRBV11-1 and TRBJ1-1, reads EAEVAQSPRYKITEKSQAVAFWCDPISGHATLYWYRQILGQGPELLVQFQDESVVDDSQLPKDRFSAERLKGVDSTLKIQPAELGDSAMYLCASSSGSRVNTEAFFGQGTRLTVV.

V gene TRBV18 combines with J gene TRBJ1-3, with 9 bases lining up with TRBD1. This CDR3 comprises 16 residues. Germline loops: CDR1 KGHSH, CDR2 LQKENI. J lost 2 bases, V lost 4 bases, and 6 bases had no gene match. As DNA, the CDR3 is TGTGCCAGCTCACACACCGGGACAGGGCCTGGAAACACCATATATTTT. Its protein is CASSHTGTGPGNTIYF. The variable domain in full, completed from reference TRBV18 and TRBJ1-3, reads NAGVMQNPRHLVRRRGQEARLRCSPMKGHSHVYWYRQLPEEGLKFMVYLQKENIIDESGMPKERFSAEFPKEGPSILRIQQVVRGDSAAYFCASSHTGTGPGNTIYFGEGSWLTVV.

CDR3 in DNA: TGTGCCAGCAGTTGGTCAGGGTATGGCTACACCTTC. It codes for CASSWSGYGYTF. This chain links TRBV28 with TRBJ1-2; D possibly corresponds to TRBD1 (5 bases). This CDR3 has 12 amino acids. Germline V lookup: CDR1 MDHEN, CDR2 SYDVKM. V shed 4 bases and J shed 5 bases, with 8 bases lying between them.

As DNA, the CDR3 is TGTGCCAGCAACGGACAGCCGAACACTGAAGCTTTCTTT. Its protein product is CASNGQPNTEAFF. The chain couples TRBV3-1 (or the pseudogene TRBV3-2) to TRBJ1-1; TRBD1 is a possible D gene (6 bases). Germline V CDR1 and CDR2: LGHDT, YNNKEL (reference sequence). The CDR3 is made up of 13 amino acids. V shed 7 bases and J shed 1 base, with 10 bases lying between them.

CDR3 amino acids: CASSYSPGQTTGELFF. Written as DNA, the CDR3 is TGTGCCAGCAGTTACTCCCCGGGACAGACTACCGGGGAGCTGTTTTTT. V and J are TRBV6-2 or TRBV6-3 and TRBJ2-2, with 7 bases lining up with TRBD1. CDR3 length equals 16 residues. The junction had 6 bases not matched to a gene; V was cut back by 0 bases and J by 5 bases. The germline V gene encodes CDR1 MNHEY and CDR2 SVGEGT.

This chain connects TRBV6-6 to TRBJ2-1; 12 nucleotides match TRBD2. V shed 0 bases, J shed 10 bases, and the junction held 4 bases outside the gene matches. The CDR3 consists of 15 residues. Germline V CDR1 and CDR2: MNHNY, SVGAGI (reference sequence). In DNA, the CDR3 is TGTGCCAGCAGTTACTCGGCTAGCGGGAGGGGCGAGCAGTTCTTC. Translation: CASSYSASGRGEQFF.

A few counts support this clone. The chain recombines TRBV30 with TRBJ1-1; tentative D call: TRBD1 (5 bases). This CDR3 contains 11 residues. V gave up 5 bases and J gave up 1 base, with 5 bases separating them. CDR1 is GTSNPN, CDR2 SVGIG, per germline (reference sequence). CDR3: CAWDRNTEAFF. The CDR3 region has the DNA TGTGCCTGGGACAGGAACACTGAAGCTTTCTTT.